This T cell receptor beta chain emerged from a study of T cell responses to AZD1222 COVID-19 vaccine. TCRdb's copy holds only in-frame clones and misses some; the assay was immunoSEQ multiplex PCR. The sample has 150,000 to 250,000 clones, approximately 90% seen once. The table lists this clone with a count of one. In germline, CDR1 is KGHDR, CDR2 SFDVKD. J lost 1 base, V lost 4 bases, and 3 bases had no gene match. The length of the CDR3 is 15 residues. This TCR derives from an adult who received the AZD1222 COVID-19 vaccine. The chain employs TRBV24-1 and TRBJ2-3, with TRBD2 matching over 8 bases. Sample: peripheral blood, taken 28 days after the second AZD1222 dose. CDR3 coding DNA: TGTGCCACCAGTGAGCCAGCGGGGGGCACAGATACGCAGTATTTT. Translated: CATSEPAGGTDTQYF.